The TCR beta chain described here comes from a study of cytomegalovirus exposure and HLA in healthy donors. Overall study findings and caveats: Specificity of a few CMV-associated chains for CMV antigens was verified in vitro. Later work showed greater clonal expansion in HLA-associated TCR beta chains than in equally common others. Investigators reported 150 to 200 TCR beta chains as tied to cytomegalovirus.

As concerns this clone: Its antigen is currently unknown.

CDR3 length: 15 residues. Trimming took off 3 bases at V and 7 bases at J, with 13 bases between the two ends. Per the germline V gene, CDR1 is MNHEY and CDR2 is SMNVEV (reference sequence). PCR used 60 Vbeta primers and 13 Jbeta primers. The data were produced by immunoSEQ multiplex PCR, yet TCRdb's version contains in-frame clones alone and is incomplete. Of about 140,000 clones listed, roughly 70% are singletons. The sequence was obtained from a male donor in good health and CMV-seronegative. The rearrangement joins TRBV27 to TRBJ1-6, with TRBD1 as a possible D gene (6 bases). Material: PBMCs. The CDR3 sequence: CASSLWATGNSPLHF. The CDR3 region has the DNA TGTGCCAGCAGTTTGTGGGCGACAGGAAATTCACCCCTCCACTTT.